The subject of this entry is one T cell receptor (beta chain). What it binds is not known. Other DNA sequences in this specimen translate into the identical CDR3. The PCR was carried out with 60 Vbeta primers and 13 Jbeta primers. The assay was immunoSEQ multiplex PCR, and TCRdb's table has in-frame clones only and misses some. This table has approximately 190,000 clones, almost 70% appearing once. This specimen comes from a study of cytomegalovirus exposure and HLA in healthy donors. Trimming took off 3 bases at V and 5 bases at J, with 10 bases between the two ends. CDR1 is MGHRA and CDR2 is YSYEKL in the germline V gene. The CDR3 runs 13 residues. Study-level results: An Asian-associated ancestry cluster reportedly showed fewer N-insertions than the approximately 690-donor mean in a later analysis. In all likelihood, a cluster of highly shared sequence variants was a sequencing artifact. Association of 16,951 TCR beta sequences with HLA alleles was found at 0.05 false discovery rate in a later analysis.

The TCR sequence derives from a man in his forties in good health and CMV-seropositive. The sample taken for sequencing was PBMCs. V and J are TRBV4-1 and TRBJ2-5; possible D gene TRBD2, 6 bases. For the CDR3, the DNA is TGCGCCAGCAGCCAGTGGAGGGGCGAGACCCAGTACTTC. It yields the protein CASSQWRGETQYF.